Described below is a single TCR beta chain sequence and its context. The method was immunoSEQ multiplex PCR; TCRdb's version includes in-frame clones alone and lacks a portion of them. In the table there are approximately 50,000 clones, about three quarters of which are singletons. The record originates from a study of blood T cell repertoires in COVID-19. Study as a whole: Sample material is recorded as cDNA or gDNA derived from T cells, B-cell-depleted T cells, or PBMCs.

V lost 3 bases to trimming and J lost 7 bases; unmatched junction nucleotides: 8. Germline V gene data show CDR1 as MDHEN and CDR2 as SYDVKM. CDR3 length equals 15 residues. The sequence derives from a man between 65 and 85 years old with active or convalescent COVID-19. Sequenced sample: peripheral blood. V usage is TRBV28 and J usage is TRBJ2-7, with 11 bases aligning to TRBD1. CDR3 protein: CASSLLDRGLGEQYF. CDR3 coding DNA: TGTGCCAGCAGTTTGCTGGACAGGGGGCTAGGGGAGCAGTACTTC.